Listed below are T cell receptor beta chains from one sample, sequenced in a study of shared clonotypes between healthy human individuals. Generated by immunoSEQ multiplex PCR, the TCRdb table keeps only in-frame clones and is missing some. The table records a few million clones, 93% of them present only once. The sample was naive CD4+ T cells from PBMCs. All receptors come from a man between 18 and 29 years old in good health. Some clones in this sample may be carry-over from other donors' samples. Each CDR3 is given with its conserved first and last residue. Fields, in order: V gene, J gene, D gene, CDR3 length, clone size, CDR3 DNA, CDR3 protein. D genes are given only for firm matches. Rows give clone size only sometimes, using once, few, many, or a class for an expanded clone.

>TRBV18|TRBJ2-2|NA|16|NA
TGTGCCAGCTCACCACAGTCGGGACTTGGGGCCGGGGAGCTGTTTTTT
CASSPQSGLGAGELFF
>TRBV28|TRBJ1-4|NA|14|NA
TGTGCCAGCAGTTCCCTGGACATACTTGAAAAACTGTTTTTT
CASSSLDILEKLFF
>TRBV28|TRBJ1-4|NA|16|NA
TGTGCCAGCAGTTTACGCCAGCCTGCAACTAATGAAAAACTGTTTTTT
CASSLRQPATNEKLFF
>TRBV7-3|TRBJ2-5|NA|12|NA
TGTGCCAGCAGCCTCGATGGGGAGACCCAGTACTTC
CASSLDGETQYF
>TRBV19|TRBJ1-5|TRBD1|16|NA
TGTGCCAGTAGTGCCTCGGGACAGGGGATCAATCAGCCCCAGCATTTT
CASSASGQGINQPQHF
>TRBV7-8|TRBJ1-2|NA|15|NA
TGTGCCAGCAGCTTAATGGCCTCAACTCCGACCGGCTACACCTTC
CASSLMASTPTGYTF
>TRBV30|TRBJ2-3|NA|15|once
TGTGCCTGGAGTGTAAGAGGATTCGGCACAGATACGCAGTATTTT
CAWSVRGFGTDTQYF
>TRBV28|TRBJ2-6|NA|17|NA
TGTGCCAGCAGAACCCCTCCCGGGGACGCTGGGGCCAACGTCCTGACTTTC
CASRTPPGDAGANVLTF
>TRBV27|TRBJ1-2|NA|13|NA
TGTGCCAGCAGTTTAACCTCGAACTATGGCTACACCTTC
CASSLTSNYGYTF
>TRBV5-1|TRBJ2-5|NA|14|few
TGCGCCAGCAGCTTGGCCGGGACTCAAGAGACCCAGTACTTC
CASSLAGTQETQYF
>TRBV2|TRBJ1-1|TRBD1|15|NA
TGTGCCAGCAGGCTATCCCGACAGGGGGCGGGAGAAGCTTTCTTT
CASRLSRQGAGEAFF
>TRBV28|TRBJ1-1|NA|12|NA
TGTGCCAGCAGTTTAGAGGGACGGAAAGCTTTCTTT
CASSLEGRKAFF
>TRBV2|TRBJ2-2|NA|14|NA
TGTGCCAGCATGGGGCAGAGAAACACCGGGGAGCTGTTTTTT
CASMGQRNTGELFF
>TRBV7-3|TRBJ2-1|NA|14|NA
TGTGCCAGCAGCGCAAGCTGGGGGGGCTATGAGCAGTTCTTC
CASSASWGGYEQFF
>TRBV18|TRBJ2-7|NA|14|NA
TGTGCCAGCTCACAGGAGGGGCCCACCTACGAGCAGTACTTC
CASSQEGPTYEQYF
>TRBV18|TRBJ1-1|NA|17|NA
TGTGCCAGCTCACGCCCCGGCCGGGTGAGTGCGAACACTGAAGCTTTCTTT
CASSRPGRVSANTEAFF
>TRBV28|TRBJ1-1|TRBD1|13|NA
TGTGCCAGTGAACAGGGGGCGAGGACTGAAGCTTTCTTT
CASEQGARTEAFF
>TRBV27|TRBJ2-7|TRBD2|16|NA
TGTGCCAGCAGTTTATCGATCCTAGCGGGAGTCTACGAGCAGTACTTC
CASSLSILAGVYEQYF
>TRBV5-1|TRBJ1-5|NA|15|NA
TGCGCCAGCAGCGTCGGGGCAGGGGGCAATCAGCCCCAGCATTTT
CASSVGAGGNQPQHF
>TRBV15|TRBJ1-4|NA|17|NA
TGTGCCACCAGCAGACCTTTAACGGGATTGGGTAATGAAAAACTGTTTTTT
CATSRPLTGLGNEKLFF
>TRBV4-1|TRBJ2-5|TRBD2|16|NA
TGCGCCAGCAGCCAAGATTACACTAGCGGTCGGGAGACCCAGTACTTC
CASSQDYTSGRETQYF
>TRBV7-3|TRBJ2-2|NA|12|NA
TGTGCCAGCAGTCTCTGGCCCGGGGAGCTGTTTTTT
CASSLWPGELFF
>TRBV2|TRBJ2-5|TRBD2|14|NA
TGTGCCAGCCATTCGACTAGCGCACAAGAGACCCAGTACTTC
CASHSTSAQETQYF
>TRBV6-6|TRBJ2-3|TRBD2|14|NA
TGTGCCAGCAGCCCGACTAGCTACGCAGATACGCAGTATTTT
CASSPTSYADTQYF
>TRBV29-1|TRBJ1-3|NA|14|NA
TGCAGCATAAGACAAGGCAGATCTGGAAACACCATATATTTT
CSIRQGRSGNTIYF
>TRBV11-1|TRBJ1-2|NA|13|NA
TGTGCCAGCAGCTCAAAAGGGGGATCGGGCTACACCTTC
CASSSKGGSGYTF
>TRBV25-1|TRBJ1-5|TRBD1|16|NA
TGTGCCAGCAGTGATCCGACAGGGGGCGGCAATCAGCCCCAGCATTTT
CASSDPTGGGNQPQHF
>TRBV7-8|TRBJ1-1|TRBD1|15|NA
TGTGCCAGCAGCTTAAGGGACAGGGGGAACACTGAAGCTTTCTTT
CASSLRDRGNTEAFF
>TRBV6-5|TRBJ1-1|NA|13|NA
TGTGCCAGCACGAATCGGGGCAACACTGAAGCTTTCTTT
CASTNRGNTEAFF
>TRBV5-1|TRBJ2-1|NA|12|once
TGCGCCAGCAGCTTGACGTCGGATGAGCAGTTCTTC
CASSLTSDEQFF
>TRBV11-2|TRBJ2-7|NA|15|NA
TGTGCCAGCAGCGATAGAAAACAGGGTTCCTACGAGCAGTACTTC
CASSDRKQGSYEQYF
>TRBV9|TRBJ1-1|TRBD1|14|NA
TGTGCCAGCAGCGTCGGCAGGGGGATCGCTGAAGCTTTCTTT
CASSVGRGIAEAFF
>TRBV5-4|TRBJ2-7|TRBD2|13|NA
TGTGCCAGCAGCCGGGACTATCTCTACGAGCAGTACTTC
CASSRDYLYEQYF
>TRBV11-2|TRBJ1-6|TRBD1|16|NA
TGTGCCAGCAGCTTAGTCAGACAGGGATATAATTCACCCCTCCACTTT
CASSLVRQGYNSPLHF
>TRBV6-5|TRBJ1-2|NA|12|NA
TGTGCCAGCAGTCTCCAGGGATCTGGCTACACCTTC
CASSLQGSGYTF
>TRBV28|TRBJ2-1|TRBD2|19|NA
TGTGCCAGCAGTCCTGGGGGACTAGCGGGATCCTGGGCCTACAATGAGCAGTTCTTC
CASSPGGLAGSWAYNEQFF
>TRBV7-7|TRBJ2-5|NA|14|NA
TGTGCCAGCAGCTTATCCGGCGGGCAAGAGACCCAGTACTTC
CASSLSGGQETQYF
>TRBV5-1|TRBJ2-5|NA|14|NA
TGCGCCAGCAGCTCAACCCGGGACCCAGGGGCCCAGTACTTC
CASSSTRDPGAQYF
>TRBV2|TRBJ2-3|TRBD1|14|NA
TGTGCCAGCAGTCGGGGACAGGGCACAGATACGCAGTATTTT
CASSRGQGTDTQYF
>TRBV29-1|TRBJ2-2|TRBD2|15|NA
TGCAGCGCCGCGACTAGCGGGATGCTCTCCGGGGAGCTGTTTTTT
CSAATSGMLSGELFF
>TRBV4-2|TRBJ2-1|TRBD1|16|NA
TGTGCCAGCAGCCAATCGCAGGGGGCATTGGCGCATGAGCAGTTCTTC
CASSQSQGALAHEQFF
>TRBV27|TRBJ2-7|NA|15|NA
TGTGCCAGCAGAAAAGAGGGGCTGGGAGCCTACGAGCAGTACTTC
CASRKEGLGAYEQYF
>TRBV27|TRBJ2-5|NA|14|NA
TGTGCCAGCAGTTCTCACGGTTCCGGGGAGACCCAGTACTTC
CASSSHGSGETQYF
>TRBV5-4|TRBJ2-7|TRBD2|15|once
TGTGCCAGCAGCCCGGGACTAGCGGGAGGTAACGAGCAGTACTTC
CASSPGLAGGNEQYF
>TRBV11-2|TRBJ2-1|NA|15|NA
TGTGCCAGCAGCTTTCTAGGCCCTCCGTACAATGAGCAGTTCTTC
CASSFLGPPYNEQFF
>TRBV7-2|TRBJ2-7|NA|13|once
TGTGCCAGCAGCCCACACCCCTCCTACGAGCAGTACTTC
CASSPHPSYEQYF
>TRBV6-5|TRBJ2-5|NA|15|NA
TGTGCCAGCAGTTACTCGATACAGAGGAAGGAGACCCAGTACTTC
CASSYSIQRKETQYF
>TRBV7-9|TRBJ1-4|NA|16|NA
TGTGCCAGCAGCCCCATAGGGGGGGCAACTAATGAAAAACTGTTTTTT
CASSPIGGATNEKLFF
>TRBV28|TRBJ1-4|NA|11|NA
TGTGCCAGCAGTTTATTTGAAAAACTGTTTTTT
CASSLFEKLFF
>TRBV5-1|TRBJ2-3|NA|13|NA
TGCGCCAGCAGTCCAGAGGGCGCAGATACGCAGTATTTT
CASSPEGADTQYF
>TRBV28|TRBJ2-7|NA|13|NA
TGTGCCTCCGACAGCGTACCCCCTTACGAGCAGTACTTC
CASDSVPPYEQYF
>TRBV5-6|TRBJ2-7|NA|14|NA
TGTGCCAGCAGCTTTGATAGATTGAGTTCCGAGCAGTACTTC
CASSFDRLSSEQYF
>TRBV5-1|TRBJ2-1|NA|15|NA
TGCGCCAGCAGCTTGTCTGGGACTGGCTGGTATGAGCAGTTCTTC
CASSLSGTGWYEQFF
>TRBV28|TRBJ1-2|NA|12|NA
TGTGCCAGCAGCCCATCTAACTATGGCTACACCTTC
CASSPSNYGYTF
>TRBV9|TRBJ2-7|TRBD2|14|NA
TGTGCCAGCAGCCCTCGGACTAGCCTGGGCGAGCAGTACTTC
CASSPRTSLGEQYF
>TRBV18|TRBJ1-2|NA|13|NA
TGTGCCAGCTCACCCGGGAGGGCCTATGGCTACACCTTC
CASSPGRAYGYTF